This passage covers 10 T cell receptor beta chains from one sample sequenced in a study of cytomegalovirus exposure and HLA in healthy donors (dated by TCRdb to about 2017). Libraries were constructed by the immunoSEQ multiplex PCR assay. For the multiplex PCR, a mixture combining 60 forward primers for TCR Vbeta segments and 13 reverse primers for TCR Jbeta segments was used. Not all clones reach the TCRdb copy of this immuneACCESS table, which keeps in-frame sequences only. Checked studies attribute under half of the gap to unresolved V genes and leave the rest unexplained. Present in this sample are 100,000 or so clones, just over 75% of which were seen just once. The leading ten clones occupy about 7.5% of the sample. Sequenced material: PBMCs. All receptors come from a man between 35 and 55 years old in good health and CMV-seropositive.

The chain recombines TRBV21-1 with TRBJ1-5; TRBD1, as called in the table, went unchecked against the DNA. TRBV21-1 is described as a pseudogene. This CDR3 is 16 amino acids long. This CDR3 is CASTNGQWYSNQPQHF. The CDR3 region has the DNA TGTGCCAGCACCAACGGACAGTGGTATAGCAATCAGCCCCAGCATTTT.

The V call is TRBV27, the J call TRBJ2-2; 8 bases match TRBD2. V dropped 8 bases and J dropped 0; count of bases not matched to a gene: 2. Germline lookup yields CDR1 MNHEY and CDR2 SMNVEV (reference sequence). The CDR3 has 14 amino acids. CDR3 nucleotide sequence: TGTGCCAGCCGGGGACTAGCGAACACCGGGGAGCTGTTTTTT. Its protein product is CASRGLANTGELFF.

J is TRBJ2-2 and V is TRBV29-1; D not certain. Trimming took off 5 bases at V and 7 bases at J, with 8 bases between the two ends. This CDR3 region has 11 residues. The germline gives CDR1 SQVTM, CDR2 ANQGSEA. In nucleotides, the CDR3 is TGCAGCGTTTTTGTATACGGGGAGCTGTTTTTT. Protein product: CSVFVYGELFF.

The CDR3 DNA is TGTGCCAGCAGCTTAGAAGGACGGGGAGATACGCAGTATTTT. Encoded protein: CASSLEGRGDTQYF. The chain combines TRBV7-3 with TRBJ2-3; the D gene is possibly TRBD2 (5 bases). V was shortened by 2 bases and J by 5 bases, with 11 bases between the two germline ends. The CDR3 has 14 residues. Germline V gene sequence: CDR1 SGHTA, CDR2 FQGTGA.

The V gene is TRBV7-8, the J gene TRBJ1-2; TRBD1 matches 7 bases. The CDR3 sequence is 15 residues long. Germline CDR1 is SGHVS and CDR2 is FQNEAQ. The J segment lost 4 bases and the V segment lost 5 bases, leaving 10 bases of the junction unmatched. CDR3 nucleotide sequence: TGTGCCAGCAGCCTTAGGGCAGGGGGAGGCTATGGCTACACCTTC. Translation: CASSLRAGGGYGYTF.

The CDR3 region is CASSDGQSNSPLHF. CDR3 in DNA: TGTGCCAGCAGTGACGGGCAGAGTAATTCACCCCTCCACTTT. The chain carries TRBV6-4 and TRBJ1-6; no definite D call. The germline gives CDR1 MRHNA, CDR2 SNTAGT. This CDR3 has 14 residues. Trimming shortened V by 2 bases and J by 6 bases, and 8 bases separated the two germline ends.

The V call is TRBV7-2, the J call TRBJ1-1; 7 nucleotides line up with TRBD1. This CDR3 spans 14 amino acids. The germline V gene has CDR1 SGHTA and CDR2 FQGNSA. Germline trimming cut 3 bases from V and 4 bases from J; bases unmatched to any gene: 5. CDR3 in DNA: TGTGCCAGCAGCTTTGCAGGGGGGAGCACTGAAGCTTTCTTT. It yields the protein CASSFAGGSTEAFF. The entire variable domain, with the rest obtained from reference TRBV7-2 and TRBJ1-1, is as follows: GAGVSQSPSNKVTEKGKDVELRCDPISGHTALYWYRQSLGQGLEFLIYFQGNSAPDKSGLPSDRFSAERTGGSVSTLTIQRTQQEDSAVYLCASSFAGGSTEAFFGQGTRLTVV.

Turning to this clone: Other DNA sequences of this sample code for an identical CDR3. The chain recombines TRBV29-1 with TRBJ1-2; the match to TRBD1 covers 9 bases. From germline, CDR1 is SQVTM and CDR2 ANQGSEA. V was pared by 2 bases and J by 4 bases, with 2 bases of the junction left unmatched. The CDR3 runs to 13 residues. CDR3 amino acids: CSVERDRAYGYTF. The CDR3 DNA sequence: TGCAGCGTTGAACGGGACAGGGCCTATGGCTACACCTTC.

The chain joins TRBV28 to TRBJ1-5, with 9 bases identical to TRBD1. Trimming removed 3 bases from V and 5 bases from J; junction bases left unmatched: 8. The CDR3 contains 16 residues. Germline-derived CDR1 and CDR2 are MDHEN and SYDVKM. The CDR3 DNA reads TGTGCCAGCAGTTTGCCCAGGCACAGGGGGCATCAGCCCCAGCATTTT. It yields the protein CASSLPRHRGHQPQHF.

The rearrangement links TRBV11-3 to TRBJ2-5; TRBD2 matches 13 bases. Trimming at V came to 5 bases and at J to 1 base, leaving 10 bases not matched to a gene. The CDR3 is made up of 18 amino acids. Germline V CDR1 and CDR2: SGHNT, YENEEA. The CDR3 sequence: CASSRGLAGAWSQETQYF. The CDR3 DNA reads TGTGCCAGCAGCCGAGGACTAGCGGGGGCCTGGTCCCAAGAGACCCAGTACTTC.